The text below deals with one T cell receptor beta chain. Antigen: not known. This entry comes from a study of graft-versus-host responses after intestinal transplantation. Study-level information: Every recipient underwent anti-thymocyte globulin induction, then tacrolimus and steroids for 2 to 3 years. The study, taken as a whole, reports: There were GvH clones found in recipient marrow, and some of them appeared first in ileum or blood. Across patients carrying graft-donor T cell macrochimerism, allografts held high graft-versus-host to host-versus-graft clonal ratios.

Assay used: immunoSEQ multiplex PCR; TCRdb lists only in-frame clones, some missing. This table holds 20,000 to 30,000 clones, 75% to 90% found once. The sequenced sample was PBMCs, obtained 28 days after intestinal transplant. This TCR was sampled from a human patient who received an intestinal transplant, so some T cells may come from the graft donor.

The chain's CDR3 is CGRVTRITQRRANVLTF. CDR3 nucleotide sequence: TGTGGCAGGGTCACCAGGATAACACAAAGGCGGGCCAACGTCCTGACTTTC. The chain has TRBV8-2 and TRBJ2-6; no DNA check was done on the table's D call, TRBD1. TRBV8-2 is shown as a pseudogene. This CDR3 is 17 amino acids long.